This T cell receptor (beta chain) originates from a study of blood T cell repertoires in COVID-19. Study details: The cDNA or gDNA used as material had been derived from T cells, B-cell-depleted T cells, or PBMCs.

Clones were sequenced by immunoSEQ multiplex PCR, and TCRdb holds only the in-frame ones, with some missing. The profile shows 91,000 or so clones, just under 90% of them singletons. This clone was seen a single time. There are 17 residues in the CDR3. Trimming cost V 5 bases and J 0 bases; bases outside gene matches: 7. Germline V gene data show CDR1 as LNHDA and CDR2 as SQIVND (reference sequence). The clonotype comes from a human donor in a cohort sampled during active COVID-19. Sequencing was carried out using peripheral blood. The V and J genes are TRBV19 and TRBJ1-6; TRBD1 aligns across 7 bases. In nucleotides, the CDR3 is TGTGCCAGTAGTCCTTACAGGGGATCCTCCTATAATTCACCCCTCCACTTT. Amino acid sequence: CASSPYRGSSYNSPLHF. Looking up the rest from reference TRBV19 and TRBJ1-6 gives the full variable domain: DGGITQSPKYLFRKEGQNVTLSCEQNLNHDAMYWYRQDPGQGLRLIYYSQIVNDFQKGDIAEGYSVSREKKESFPLTVTSAQKNPTAFYLCASSPYRGSSYNSPLHFGNGTRLTVT.